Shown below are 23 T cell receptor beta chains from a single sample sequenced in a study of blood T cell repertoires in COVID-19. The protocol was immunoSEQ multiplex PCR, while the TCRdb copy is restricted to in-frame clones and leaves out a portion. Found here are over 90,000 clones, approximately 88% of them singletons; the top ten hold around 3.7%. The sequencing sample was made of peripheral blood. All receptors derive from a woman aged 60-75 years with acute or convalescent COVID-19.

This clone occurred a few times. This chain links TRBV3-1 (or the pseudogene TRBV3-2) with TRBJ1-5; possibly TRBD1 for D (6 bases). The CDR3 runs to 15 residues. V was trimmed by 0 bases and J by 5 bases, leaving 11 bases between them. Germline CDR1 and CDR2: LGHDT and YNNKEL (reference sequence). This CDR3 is CASSQDGQGYQPQHF. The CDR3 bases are TGTGCCAGCAGCCAAGACGGTCAGGGGTATCAGCCCCAGCATTTT.

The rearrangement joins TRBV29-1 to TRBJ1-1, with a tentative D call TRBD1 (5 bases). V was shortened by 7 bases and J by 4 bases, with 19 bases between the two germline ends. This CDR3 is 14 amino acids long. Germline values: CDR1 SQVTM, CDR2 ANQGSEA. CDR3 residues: CSAKSGAGGTEAFF. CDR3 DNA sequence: TGCAGCGCTAAGTCTGGGGCCGGGGGCACTGAAGCTTTCTTT.

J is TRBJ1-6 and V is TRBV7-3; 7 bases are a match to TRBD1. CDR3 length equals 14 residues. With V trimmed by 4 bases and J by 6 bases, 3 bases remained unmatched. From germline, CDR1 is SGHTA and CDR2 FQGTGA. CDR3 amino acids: CASSSGQINSPLHF. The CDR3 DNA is TGTGCCAGCAGCTCGGGACAGATTAATTCACCCCTCCACTTT.

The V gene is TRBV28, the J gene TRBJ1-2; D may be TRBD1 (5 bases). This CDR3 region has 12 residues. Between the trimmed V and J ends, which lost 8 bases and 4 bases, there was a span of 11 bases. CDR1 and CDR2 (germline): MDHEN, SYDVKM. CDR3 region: CASGRGPYGYTF. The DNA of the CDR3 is TGTGCCAGCGGGAGGGGACCCTATGGCTACACCTTC.

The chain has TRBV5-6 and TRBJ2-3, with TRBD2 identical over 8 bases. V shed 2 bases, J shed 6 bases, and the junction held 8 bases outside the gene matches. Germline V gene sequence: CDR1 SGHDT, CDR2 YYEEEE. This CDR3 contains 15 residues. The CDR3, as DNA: TGTGCCAGCAGCTTAGGAAGCGGGAGAGGGGATACGCAGTATTTT. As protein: CASSLGSGRGDTQYF.

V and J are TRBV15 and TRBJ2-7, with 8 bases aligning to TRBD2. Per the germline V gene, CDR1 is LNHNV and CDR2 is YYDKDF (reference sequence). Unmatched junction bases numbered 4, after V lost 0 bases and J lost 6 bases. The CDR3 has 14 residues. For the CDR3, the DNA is TGTGCCACCAGCAGAGAGCGGACTAGCATCGAGCAGTACGTC. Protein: CATSRERTSIEQYV.

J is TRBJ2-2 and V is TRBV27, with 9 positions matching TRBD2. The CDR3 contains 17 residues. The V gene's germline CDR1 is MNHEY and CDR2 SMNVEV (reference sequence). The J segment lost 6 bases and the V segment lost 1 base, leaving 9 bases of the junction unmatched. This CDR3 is CASSLWSSGSLPGELFF. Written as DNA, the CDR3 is TGTGCCAGCAGTTTATGGAGTAGCGGGAGTCTCCCCGGGGAGCTGTTTTTT.

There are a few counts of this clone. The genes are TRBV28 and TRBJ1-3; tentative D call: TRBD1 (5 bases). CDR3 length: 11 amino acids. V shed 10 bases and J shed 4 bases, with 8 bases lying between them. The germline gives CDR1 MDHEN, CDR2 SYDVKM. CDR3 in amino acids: CATQGGNTIYF. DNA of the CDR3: TGTGCCACGCAGGGAGGAAACACCATATATTTT.

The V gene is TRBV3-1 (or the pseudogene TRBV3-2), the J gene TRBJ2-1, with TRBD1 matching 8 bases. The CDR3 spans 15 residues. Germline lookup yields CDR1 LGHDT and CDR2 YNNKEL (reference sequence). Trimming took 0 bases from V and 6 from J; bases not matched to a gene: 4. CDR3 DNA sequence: TGTGCCAGCAGCCAAGATAGGGGACAGGTCAATGAGCAGTTCTTC. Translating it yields CASSQDRGQVNEQFF.

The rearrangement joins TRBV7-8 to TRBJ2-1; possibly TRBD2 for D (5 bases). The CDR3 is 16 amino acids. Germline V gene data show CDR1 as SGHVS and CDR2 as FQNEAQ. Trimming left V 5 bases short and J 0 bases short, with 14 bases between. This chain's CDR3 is CASSGERLSSYNEQFF. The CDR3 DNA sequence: TGTGCCAGCAGCGGTGAGCGGTTAAGCTCCTACAATGAGCAGTTCTTC.

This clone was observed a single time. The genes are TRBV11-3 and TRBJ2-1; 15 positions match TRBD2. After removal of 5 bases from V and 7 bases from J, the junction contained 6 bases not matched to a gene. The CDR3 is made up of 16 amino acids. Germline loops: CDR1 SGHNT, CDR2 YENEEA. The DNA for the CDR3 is TGTGCCAGCAGCCTGGGACTAGCGGGAGGTAGAAATGAGCAGTTCTTC. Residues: CASSLGLAGGRNEQFF. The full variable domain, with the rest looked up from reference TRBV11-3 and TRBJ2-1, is EAGVVQSPRYKIIEKKQPVAFWCNPISGHNTLYWYLQNLGQGPELLIRYENEEAVDDSQLPKDRFSAERLKGVDSTLKIQPAELGDSAVYLCASSLGLAGGRNEQFFGPGTRLTVL.

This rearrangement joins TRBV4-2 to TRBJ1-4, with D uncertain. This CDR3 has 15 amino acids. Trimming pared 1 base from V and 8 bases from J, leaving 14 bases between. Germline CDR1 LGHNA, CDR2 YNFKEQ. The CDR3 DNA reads TGTGCCAGCAGCCAAGGAGAGGGAGGGAGGGAAAAACTGTTTTTT. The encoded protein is CASSQGEGGREKLFF.

CDR3 residues: CASSPQSVTITDTQYF. The CDR3 nucleotides read TGTGCCAGCAGCCCCCAGAGCGTAACGATCACAGATACGCAGTATTTT. This chain uses TRBV9 with TRBJ2-3; D is uncertain. CDR1 SGDLS and CDR2 YYNGEE come from the germline V gene. V lost 4 bases to trimming and J lost 2 bases, with 17 bases between them. The CDR3 consists of 16 residues.

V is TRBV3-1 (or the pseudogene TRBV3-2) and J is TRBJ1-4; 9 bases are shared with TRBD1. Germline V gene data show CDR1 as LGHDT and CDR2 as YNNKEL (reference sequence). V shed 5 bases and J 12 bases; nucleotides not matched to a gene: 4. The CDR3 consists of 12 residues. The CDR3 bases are TGTGCCAGCAGCTCCCGGGACAGGGAACTGTTTTTT. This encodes CASSSRDRELFF.

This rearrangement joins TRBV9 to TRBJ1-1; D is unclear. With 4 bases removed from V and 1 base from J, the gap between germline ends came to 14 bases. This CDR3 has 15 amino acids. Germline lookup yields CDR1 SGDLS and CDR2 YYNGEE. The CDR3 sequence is CASSSSPRRNTEAFF. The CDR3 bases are TGTGCCAGCAGCTCGAGTCCCCGGAGGAACACTGAAGCTTTCTTT.

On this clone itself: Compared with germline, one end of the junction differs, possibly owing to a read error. The CDR3 region is CAGSSDRGLGQPQHF. For the CDR3, the DNA is TGTGCCGGCAGTTCCGACAGGGGGCTGGGTCAGCCCCAGCATTTT. The rearrangement uses TRBV7-6 and TRBJ1-5; 10 bases fit TRBD1. Germline lookup yields CDR1 SGHVS and CDR2 FNYEAQ. CDR3 length: 15 residues.

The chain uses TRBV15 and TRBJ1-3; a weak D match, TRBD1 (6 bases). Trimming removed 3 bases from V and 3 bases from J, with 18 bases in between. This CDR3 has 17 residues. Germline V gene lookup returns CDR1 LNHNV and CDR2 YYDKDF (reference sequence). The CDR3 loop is CATSSPRDTRHGNTIYF. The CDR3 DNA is TGTGCCACCAGCAGCCCCCGGGACACCAGACATGGAAACACCATATATTTT.

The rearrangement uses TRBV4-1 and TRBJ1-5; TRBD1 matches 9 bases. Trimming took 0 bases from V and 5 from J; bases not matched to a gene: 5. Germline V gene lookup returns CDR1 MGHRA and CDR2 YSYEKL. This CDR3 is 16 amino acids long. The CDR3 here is CASSQEATGGYQPQHF. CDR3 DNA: TGCGCCAGCAGCCAAGAGGCCACAGGGGGCTATCAGCCCCAGCATTTT.

The CDR3 loop reads CAWSRGGGEQFF. The CDR3 DNA reads as TGTGCCTGGAGTCGGGGAGGGGGTGAGCAGTTCTTC. V usage is TRBV30 and J usage is TRBJ2-1; perhaps TRBD2 as D (7 bases). Trimming shortened V by 2 bases and J by 9 bases, and 11 bases separated the two germline ends. Germline V gene lookup returns CDR1 GTSNPN and CDR2 SVGIG (reference sequence). The CDR3 contains 12 residues.

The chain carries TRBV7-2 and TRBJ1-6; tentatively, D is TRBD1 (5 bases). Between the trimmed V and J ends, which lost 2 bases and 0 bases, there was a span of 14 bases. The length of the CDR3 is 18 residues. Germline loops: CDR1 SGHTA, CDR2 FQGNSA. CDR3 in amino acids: CASSLRVQGSSYNSPLHF. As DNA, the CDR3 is TGTGCCAGCAGCTTACGGGTTCAGGGTTCCTCCTATAATTCACCCCTCCACTTT.

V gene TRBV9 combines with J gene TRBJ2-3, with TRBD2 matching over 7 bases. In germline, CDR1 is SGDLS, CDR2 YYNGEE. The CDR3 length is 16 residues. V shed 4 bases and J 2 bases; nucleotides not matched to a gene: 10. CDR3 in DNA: TGTGCCAGCAGCCCACTGCGGGGGAGCCTCACAGATACGCAGTATTTT. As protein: CASSPLRGSLTDTQYF.

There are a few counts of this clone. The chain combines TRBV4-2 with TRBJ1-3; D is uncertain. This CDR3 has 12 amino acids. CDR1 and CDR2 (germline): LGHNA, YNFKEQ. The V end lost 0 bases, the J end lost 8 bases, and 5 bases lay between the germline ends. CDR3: CASSQEGDTIYF. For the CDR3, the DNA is TGTGCCAGCAGCCAAGAGGGAGACACCATATATTTT.

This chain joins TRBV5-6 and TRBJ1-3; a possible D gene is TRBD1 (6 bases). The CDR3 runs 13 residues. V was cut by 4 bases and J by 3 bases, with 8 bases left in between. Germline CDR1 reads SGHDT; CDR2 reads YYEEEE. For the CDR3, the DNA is TGTGCCAGCAGCCGCAGGGGTGGAAACACCATATATTTT. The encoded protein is CASSRRGGNTIYF.